This entry is about one TCR beta chain. Its antigen is unidentified. This CDR3 comprises 16 residues. Germline CDR1 KGHSH, CDR2 LQKENI. V lost 1 base and J lost 8, with 17 bases in between. This sample was taken from a study of shared clonotypes between healthy human individuals. Across the study: Those who served as donors were a couple of women and a few men between the ages of 18 and 49.

TCRdb's copy holds only in-frame clones and misses some; the assay was immunoSEQ multiplex PCR. The repertoire holds almost 750,000 clones, with 55% to 80% as singletons. Study-wide points: Unshared clonotypes carried lower generation probabilities than those common to all four donors.

V and J are TRBV18 and TRBJ2-2; D is tentatively TRBD1 or TRBD2 (5 bases each). Sequenced material: memory CD4+ T cells sorted from blood. Subset specified: CD45RA-negative fraction. This TCR was sampled from a woman aged 25 to 39 in good health. The CDR3 DNA reads as TGTGCCAGCTCACCACAATTTGACGGGGCGGCGGGGGAGCTGTTTTTT. Protein: CASSPQFDGAAGELFF.